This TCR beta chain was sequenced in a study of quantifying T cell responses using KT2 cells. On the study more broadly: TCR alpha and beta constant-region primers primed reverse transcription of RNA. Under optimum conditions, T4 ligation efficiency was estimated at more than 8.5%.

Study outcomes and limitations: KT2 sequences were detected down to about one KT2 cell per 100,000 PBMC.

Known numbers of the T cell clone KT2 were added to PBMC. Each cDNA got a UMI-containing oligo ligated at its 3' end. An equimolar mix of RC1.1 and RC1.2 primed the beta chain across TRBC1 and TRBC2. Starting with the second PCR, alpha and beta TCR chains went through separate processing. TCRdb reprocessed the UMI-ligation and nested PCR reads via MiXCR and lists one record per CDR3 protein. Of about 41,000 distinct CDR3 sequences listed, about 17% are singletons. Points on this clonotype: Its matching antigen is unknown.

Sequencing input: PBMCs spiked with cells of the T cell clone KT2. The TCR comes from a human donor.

CDR3 in amino acids: CASSESARKQAFF. Written as DNA, the CDR3 is TGTGCCAGCAGTGAATCGGCTCGCAAACAAGCTTTCTTT. The chain has TRBV6-1 and TRBJ1-1; D remains unclear. The V gene's germline CDR1 is MNHNS and CDR2 SASEGT. Trimming removed 2 bases at V and 9 bases at J, with 13 bases between. The CDR3 has 13 amino acids.